Reported below is one TCR beta chain. The sample belongs to a study of blood T cell repertoires in COVID-19. Only in-frame clones appear in the TCRdb table, and some are missing; sequencing was by immunoSEQ multiplex PCR. The table records just over 300,000 clones, approximately 86% of them present only once. The length of the CDR3 is 18 residues. Germline V gene data show CDR1 as SGHDT and CDR2 as YYEEEE. Germline trimming cut 4 bases from V and 4 bases from J; bases unmatched to any gene: 11. The source of this sequence is a man aged 18 to 35 with active or convalescent COVID-19. The source material was peripheral blood. The chain couples TRBV5-6 to TRBJ2-2; 12 nucleotides match TRBD1. This CDR3 reads CASSRPPGQGAFTGELFF. The CDR3 nucleotides read TGTGCCAGCAGCCGACCCCCGGGACAGGGGGCCTTCACCGGGGAGCTGTTTTTT.